Detailed here is one T cell receptor beta chain. Per the original data handling: Using reference gene primer amplification, nucleated cell counts were estimated. Here immunoSEQ multiplex PCR was the method, and the copy in TCRdb shows in-frame clones only, minus some. For V, J and clone size, that table is used; D and trimming come from the DNA. The table has roughly 330,000 clones, 88% seen once. This sample was taken from a study of blood T cell repertoires in COVID-19. Study details: COVID-19 samples from acute and convalescent phases originated in the United States, Italy and Spain.

Trimming stripped 5 bases from V and 3 bases from J, with 13 bases between. The germline gives CDR1 MNHEY, CDR2 SMNVEV (reference sequence). CDR3 length: 15 amino acids. The receptor comes from a woman between 50 and 59 years old with active or convalescent COVID-19. What was sequenced was peripheral blood. This rearrangement joins TRBV27 to TRBJ2-2; perhaps TRBD1 as D (6 bases). In nucleotides, the CDR3 is TGTGCCAGCAGTCTACAGACAGGAGACACCGGGGAGCTGTTTTTT. Protein product: CASSLQTGDTGELFF.